The source of this T cell receptor (beta chain) is a study of blood T cell repertoires in COVID-19. At the level of the study: Samples taken during acute and convalescent COVID-19 were collected in the United States, Italy and Spain. PBMCs, B-cell-depleted T cells, or T cells provided the cDNA or gDNA that made up the material.

Deletions cut 0 bases from V and 7 bases from J, with 13 bases between. Germline V gives CDR1 MNHNS, CDR2 SASEGT. CDR3 length: 15 amino acids. Original processing notes: Nucleated cell number was recorded as an estimate derived from reference gene primer amplification. TCRdb keeps only in-frame clones here, not all; method: immunoSEQ multiplex PCR. Clone size and V and J calls were adopted from that table, with D and trimming inferred from the DNA. The sample carries fewer than 350,000 clones, roughly 86% recorded once. This clone showed up just a few times. This sequence was found in a young man with active or convalescent COVID-19. The chain combines TRBV6-1 with TRBJ1-5; a possible D gene is TRBD1 (5 bases). Sequenced: peripheral blood. This chain's CDR3 is CASSEASGGGQPQHF. DNA of the CDR3: TGTGCCAGCAGTGAAGCGAGCGGGGGTGGGCAGCCCCAGCATTTT.